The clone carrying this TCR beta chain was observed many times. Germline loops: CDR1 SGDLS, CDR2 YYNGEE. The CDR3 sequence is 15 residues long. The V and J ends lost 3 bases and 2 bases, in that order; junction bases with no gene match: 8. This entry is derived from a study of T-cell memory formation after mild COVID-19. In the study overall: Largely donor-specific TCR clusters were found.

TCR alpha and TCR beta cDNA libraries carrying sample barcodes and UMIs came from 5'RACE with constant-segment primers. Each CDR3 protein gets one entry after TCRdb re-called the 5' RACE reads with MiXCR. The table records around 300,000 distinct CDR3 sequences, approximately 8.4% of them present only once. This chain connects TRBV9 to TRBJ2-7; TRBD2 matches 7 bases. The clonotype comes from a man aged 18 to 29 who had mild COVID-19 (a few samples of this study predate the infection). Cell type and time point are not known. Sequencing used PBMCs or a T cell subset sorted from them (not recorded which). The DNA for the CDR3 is TGTGCCAGCAGCGCAGGGCGGACTAGGGCCTACGAGCAGTACTTC. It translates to CASSAGRTRAYEQYF.